These T cell receptor beta chains were read from a single sample in a study of siplizumab effects on memory and regulatory T cells. Only in-frame clones appear in the TCRdb table, and some are missing; sequencing was by immunoSEQ multiplex PCR. The repertoire includes more than 85,000 clones, about 91% of them detected once, and about 0.7% sits in the top ten. The specimen sequenced was Tregs sorted from blood. These receptors originate from a human donor in good health. The CDR3 runs from the conserved cysteine through the conserved F or W.

j_call cdr3_length v_call cdr3_aa
TRBJ2-4 12 TRBV13 CASSSLQGIQYF
TRBJ1-1 18 TRBV29-1 CSVGQPGGDRGRDTEAFF
TRBJ1-1 14 TRBV5-4 CASSSRDGNTEAFF
TRBJ2-5 13 TRBV2 CASRRGGEETQYF
TRBJ1-1 14 TRBV21-1 CASSRRDSGTEAFF
TRBJ2-3 14 TRBV18 CASSPSGYTDTQYF
TRBJ2-3 13 TRBV15 CATSRDEGYTQYF
TRBJ1-1 13 TRBV7-9 CASSQQQNTEAFF
TRBJ2-2 14 TRBV5-4 CASSFLLDSGELFF
TRBJ1-3 16 TRBV4-1 CASSQERGAVGNTIYF
TRBJ1-6 15 TRBV7-8 CASSLLSSYNSPLHF
TRBJ2-1 16 TRBV7-8 CASSGRTAVTYNEQFF
TRBJ2-1 16 TRBV9 CASSVTAGESYNEQFF
TRBJ2-3 13 TRBV19 CASSNRGADTQYF
TRBJ2-2 15 TRBV7-3 CASSLGGIGTRELFF
TRBJ2-3 14 TRBV19 CASGPGLSTDTQYF
TRBJ2-7 13 TRBV5-4 CASSFAVSYEQYF
TRBJ2-1 14 TRBV9 CASSVEVHGNEQFF
TRBJ1-1 15 TRBV9 CASSVSSQGNTEAFF
TRBJ2-2 15 TRBV6-6 CASSYFTGLGGELFF
TRBJ2-5 15 TRBV30 CAWDRGGGRRETQYF
TRBJ1-5 14 TRBV6-1 CASSAQGAGQPQHF
TRBJ1-6 14 TRBV5-4 CASSGTGFNSPLHF
TRBJ2-3 15 TRBV10-3 CAISVTGIGTDTQYF
TRBJ2-2 15 TRBV9 CASSAGTSRTGELFF